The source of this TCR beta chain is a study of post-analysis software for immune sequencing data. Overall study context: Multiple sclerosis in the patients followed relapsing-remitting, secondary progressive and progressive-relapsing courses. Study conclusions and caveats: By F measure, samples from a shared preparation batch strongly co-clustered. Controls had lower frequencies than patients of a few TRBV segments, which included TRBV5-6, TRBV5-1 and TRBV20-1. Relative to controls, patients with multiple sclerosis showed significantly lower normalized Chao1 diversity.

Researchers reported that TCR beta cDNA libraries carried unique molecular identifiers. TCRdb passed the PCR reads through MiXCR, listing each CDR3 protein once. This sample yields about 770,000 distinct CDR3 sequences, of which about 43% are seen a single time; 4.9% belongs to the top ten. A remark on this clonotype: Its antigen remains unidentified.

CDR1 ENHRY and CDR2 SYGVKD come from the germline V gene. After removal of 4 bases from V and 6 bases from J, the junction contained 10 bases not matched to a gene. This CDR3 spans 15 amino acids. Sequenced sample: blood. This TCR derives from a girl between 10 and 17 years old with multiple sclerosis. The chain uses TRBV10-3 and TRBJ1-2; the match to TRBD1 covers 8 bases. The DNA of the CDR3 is TGTGCCATCAGTGGCGTCCGGACAGGGCCGAATGGCTACACCTTC. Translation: CAISGVRTGPNGYTF.